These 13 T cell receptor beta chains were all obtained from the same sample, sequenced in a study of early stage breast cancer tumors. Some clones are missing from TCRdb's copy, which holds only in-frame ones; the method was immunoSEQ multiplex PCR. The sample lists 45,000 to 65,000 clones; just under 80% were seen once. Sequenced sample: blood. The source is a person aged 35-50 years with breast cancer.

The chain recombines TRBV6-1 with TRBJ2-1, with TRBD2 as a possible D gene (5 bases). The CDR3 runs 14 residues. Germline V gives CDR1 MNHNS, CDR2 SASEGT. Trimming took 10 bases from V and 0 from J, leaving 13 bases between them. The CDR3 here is CATGGSNSYNEQFF. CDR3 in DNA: TGTGCCACCGGAGGATCGAACTCCTACAATGAGCAGTTCTTC.

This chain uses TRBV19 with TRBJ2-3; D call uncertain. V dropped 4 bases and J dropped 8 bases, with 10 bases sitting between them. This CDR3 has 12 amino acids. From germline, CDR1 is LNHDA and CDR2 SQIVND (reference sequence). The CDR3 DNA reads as TGTGCCAGTAGTAGCACCATAGGTACGCAGTATTTT. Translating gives CASSSTIGTQYF.

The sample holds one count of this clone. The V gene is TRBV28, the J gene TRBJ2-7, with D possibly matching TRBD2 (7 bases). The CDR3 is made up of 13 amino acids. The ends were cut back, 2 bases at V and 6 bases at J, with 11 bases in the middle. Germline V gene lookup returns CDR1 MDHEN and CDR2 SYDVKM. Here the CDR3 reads CASSLTGRAEQYF. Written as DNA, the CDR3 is TGTGCCAGCAGTTTAACAGGGAGGGCCGAGCAGTACTTC.

CDR3 DNA sequence: TGTGCCAGTAGTCCGGACAGGGGGTATCTAGGCTACACCTTC. Protein: CASSPDRGYLGYTF. This chain joins TRBV19 and TRBJ1-2; 10 bases are a match to TRBD1. Looked up from germline, CDR1 is LNHDA and CDR2 is SQIVND (reference sequence). J was trimmed by 8 bases and V by 5 bases; bases with no gene match: 8. The CDR3 totals 14 residues.

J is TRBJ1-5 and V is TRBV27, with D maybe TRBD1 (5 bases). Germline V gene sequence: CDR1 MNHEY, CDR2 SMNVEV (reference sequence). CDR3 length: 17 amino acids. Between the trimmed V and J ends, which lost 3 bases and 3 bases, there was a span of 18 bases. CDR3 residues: CASSFSPGPSSNQPQHF. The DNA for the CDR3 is TGTGCCAGCAGTTTCTCCCCGGGACCCTCTTCCAATCAGCCCCAGCATTTT.

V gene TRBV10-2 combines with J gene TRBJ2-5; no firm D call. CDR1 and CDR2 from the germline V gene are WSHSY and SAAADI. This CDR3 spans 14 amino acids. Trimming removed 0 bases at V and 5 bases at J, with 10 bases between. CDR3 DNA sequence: TGCGCCAGCAGTGAGTCAGGCTTCTCGGAGACCCAGTACTTC. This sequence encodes CASSESGFSETQYF.

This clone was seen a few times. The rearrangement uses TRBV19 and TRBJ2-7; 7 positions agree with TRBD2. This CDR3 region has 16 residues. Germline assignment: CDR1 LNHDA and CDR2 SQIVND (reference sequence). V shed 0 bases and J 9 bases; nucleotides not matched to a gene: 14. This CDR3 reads CASSIDLGEGPRRQYF. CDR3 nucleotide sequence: TGTGCCAGTAGTATAGATCTAGGGGAGGGCCCCCGTCGGCAGTACTTC.

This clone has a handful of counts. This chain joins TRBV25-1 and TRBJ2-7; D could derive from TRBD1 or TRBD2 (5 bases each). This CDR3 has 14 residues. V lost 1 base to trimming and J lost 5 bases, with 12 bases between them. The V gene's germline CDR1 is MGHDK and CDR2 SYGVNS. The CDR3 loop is CASSESWGFHEQYF. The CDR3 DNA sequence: TGTGCCAGCAGTGAATCTTGGGGGTTCCACGAGCAGTACTTC.

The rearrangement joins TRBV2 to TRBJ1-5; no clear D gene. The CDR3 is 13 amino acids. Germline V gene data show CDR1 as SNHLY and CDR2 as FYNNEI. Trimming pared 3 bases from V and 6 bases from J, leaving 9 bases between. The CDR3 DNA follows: TGTGCCAGCAGTGAGAAGGAGTTTCAGCCCCAGCATTTT. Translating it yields CASSEKEFQPQHF.

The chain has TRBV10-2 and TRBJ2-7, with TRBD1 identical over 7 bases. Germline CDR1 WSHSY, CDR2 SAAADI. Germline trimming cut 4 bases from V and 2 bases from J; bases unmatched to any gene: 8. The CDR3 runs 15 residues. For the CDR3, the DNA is TGCGCCAGCAGTGGAACTCGACAGGGCGCCTACGAGCAGTACTTC. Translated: CASSGTRQGAYEQYF.

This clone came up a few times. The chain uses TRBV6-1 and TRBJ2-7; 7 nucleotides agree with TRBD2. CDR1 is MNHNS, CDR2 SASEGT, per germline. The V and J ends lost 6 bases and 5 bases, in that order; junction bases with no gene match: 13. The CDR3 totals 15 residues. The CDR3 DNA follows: TGTGCCAGCAGGGCTTACGGGCGGGAGCAGCACGAGCAGTACTTC. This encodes CASRAYGREQHEQYF.

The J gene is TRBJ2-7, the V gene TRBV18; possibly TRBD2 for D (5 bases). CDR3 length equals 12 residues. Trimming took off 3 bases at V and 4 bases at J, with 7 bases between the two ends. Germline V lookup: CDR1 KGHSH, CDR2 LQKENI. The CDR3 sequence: CASSPTSYEQYF. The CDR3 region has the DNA TGTGCCAGCTCACCCACTAGTTACGAGCAGTACTTC.

CDR3 loop: CAYASGTPGTGELFF. The DNA for the CDR3 is TGTGCCTATGCTAGCGGAACCCCGGGCACCGGGGAGCTGTTTTTT. The V gene is TRBV30, the J gene TRBJ2-2; TRBD2 matches at 7 bases. The CDR3 runs to 15 residues. Germline V gene lookup returns CDR1 GTSNPN and CDR2 SVGIG (reference sequence). The V gene end was trimmed by 7 bases and the J gene end by 4 bases; junction bases not matched to a gene: 12.